These T cell receptor beta chains were read from a single sample in a study of regulatory T cells in long-lasting Graves disease. A single record per CDR3 protein comes from TCRdb applying MiXCR to the multiplex PCR reads. Seen here are 540,000 or so distinct CDR3 sequences, about 14% observed once, and the top ten hold roughly 10%. This sample also belongs to another study, concerning T cells in Graves' hyperthyroidism and ophthalmopathy.

Sequencing was performed on peripheral blood mononuclear cells (PBMCs), taken at new diagnosis, from a patient treated with antithyroid drugs. The source is a man younger than 40 with Graves disease. Both conserved end residues are part of each CDR3. A D gene is named only where the DNA matches it firmly. The size entry is marked missing in some rows and otherwise reads once, few, many or a size class.

TRBV6-1	.	many	TRBJ2-7	CASSVRQEDYEQYF	TGTGCCAGCAGTGTTCGGCAGGAAGACTACGAGCAGTACTTC
TRBV28	.	many	TRBJ2-3	CASSPRRLFTDTQYF	TGTGCCAGCAGCCCCCGACGACTTTTCACAGATACGCAGTATTTT
TRBV6-9	TRBD1	few	TRBJ2-7	CASSWRQGSYEQYF	TGTGCCAGCAGTTGGCGACAGGGCTCCTACGAGCAGTACTTC
TRBV7-2	.	many	TRBJ2-4	CASSLVGRGRFVKNIQYF	TGTGCCAGCAGCTTAGTGGGTAGGGGGAGATTTGTCAAAAACATTCAGTACTTC
TRBV12-3/TRBV12-4	TRBD1	many	TRBJ2-1	CASSPTGGSYNEQFF	TGTGCCAGCAGCCCGACAGGGGGGTCCTACAATGAGCAGTTCTTC
TRBV13	TRBD2	many	TRBJ2-7	CASSLVLAGQLNF	TGTGCCAGCAGCTTAGTCTTAGCGGGACAACTGAACTTC
TRBV30	.	few	TRBJ1-1	CAWRPRTANTEAFF	TGTGCCTGGAGACCTCGGACAGCTAACACTGAAGCTTTCTTT
TRBV13	.	few	TRBJ1-1	CASSLGGSLTEAFF	TGTGCCAGCAGCTTAGGGGGCAGCCTCACTGAAGCTTTCTTT
TRBV27	.	many	TRBJ1-4	CASTEEASNEKLFF	TGTGCCAGCACCGAAGAAGCATCTAATGAAAAACTGTTTTTT
TRBV19	.	.	TRBJ2-1	CASRTGPSFSYNEQFF	TGTGCCAGTAGGACGGGACCGTCCTTTTCCTACAATGAGCAGTTCTTC
TRBV20-1	.	many	TRBJ1-1	CSARDRGYTEAFF	TGCAGTGCTAGAGATCGGGGGTACACTGAAGCTTTCTTT
TRBV20-1	.	few	TRBJ1-5	CSARAGTSNQPQHF	TGCAGTGCTAGGGCCGGGACGAGCAATCAGCCCCAGCATTTT
TRBV30	TRBD2	few	TRBJ2-7	CAWSQTSGYEQYF	TGTGCCTGGAGCCAGACTAGCGGCTACGAGCAGTACTTC
TRBV30	.	many	TRBJ2-1	CAWSSSGVNEQFF	TGTGCCTGGAGCTCCTCGGGAGTCAATGAGCAGTTCTTC